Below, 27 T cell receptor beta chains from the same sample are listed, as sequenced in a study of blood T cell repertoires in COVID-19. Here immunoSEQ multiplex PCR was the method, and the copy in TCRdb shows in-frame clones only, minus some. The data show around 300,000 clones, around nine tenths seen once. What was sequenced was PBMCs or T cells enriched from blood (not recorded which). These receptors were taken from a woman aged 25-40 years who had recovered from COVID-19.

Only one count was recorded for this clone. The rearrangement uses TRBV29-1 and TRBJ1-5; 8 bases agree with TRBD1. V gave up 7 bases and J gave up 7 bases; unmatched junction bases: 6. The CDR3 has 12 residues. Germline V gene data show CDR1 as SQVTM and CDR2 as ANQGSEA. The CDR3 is CSARTGRQPQHF. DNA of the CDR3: TGCAGCGCCCGGACAGGGAGACAGCCCCAGCATTTT.

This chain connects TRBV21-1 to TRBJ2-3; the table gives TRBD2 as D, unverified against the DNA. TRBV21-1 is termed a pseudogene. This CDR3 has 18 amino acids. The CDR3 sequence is CASSSFPGLAIGTDTQYF. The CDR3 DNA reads TGTGCCAGCAGCAGTTTTCCGGGACTAGCGATCGGCACAGATACGCAGTATTTT.

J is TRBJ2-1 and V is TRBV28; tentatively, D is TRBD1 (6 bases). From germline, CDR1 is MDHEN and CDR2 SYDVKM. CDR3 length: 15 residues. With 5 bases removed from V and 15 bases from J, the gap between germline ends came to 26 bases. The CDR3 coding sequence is TGTGCCAGCAGTCCACAACAGGGTGCGGTACCCCATCGGTTCTTC. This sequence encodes CASSPQQGAVPHRFF.

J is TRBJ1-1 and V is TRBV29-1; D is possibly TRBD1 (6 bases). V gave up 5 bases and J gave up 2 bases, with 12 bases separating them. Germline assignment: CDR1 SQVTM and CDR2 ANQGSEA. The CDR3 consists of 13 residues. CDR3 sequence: CSVCYRVNTEAFF. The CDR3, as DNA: TGCAGCGTTTGCTACAGGGTCAACACTGAAGCTTTCTTT.

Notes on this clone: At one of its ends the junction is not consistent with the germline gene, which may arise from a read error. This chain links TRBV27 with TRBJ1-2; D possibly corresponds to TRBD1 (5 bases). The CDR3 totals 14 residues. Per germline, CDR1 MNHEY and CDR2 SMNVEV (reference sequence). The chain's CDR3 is CASSLGGDPLNRSF. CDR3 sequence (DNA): TGTGCCAGCAGTTTGGGGGGGGACCCACTTAACCGGAGCTTC.

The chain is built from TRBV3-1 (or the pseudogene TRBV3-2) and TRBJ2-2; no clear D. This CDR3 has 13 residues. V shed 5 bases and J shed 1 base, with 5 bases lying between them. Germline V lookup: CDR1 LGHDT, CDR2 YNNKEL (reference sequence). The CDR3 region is CASSSRNTGELFF. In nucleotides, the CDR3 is TGTGCCAGCAGCTCCCGGAACACCGGGGAGCTGTTTTTT.

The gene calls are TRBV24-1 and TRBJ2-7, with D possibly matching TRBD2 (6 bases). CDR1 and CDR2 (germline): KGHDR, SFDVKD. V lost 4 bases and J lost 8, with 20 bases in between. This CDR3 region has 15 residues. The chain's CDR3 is CATSESGLTRPKQYF. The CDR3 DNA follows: TGTGCCACCAGTGAATCGGGACTCACCAGACCGAAGCAGTACTTC.

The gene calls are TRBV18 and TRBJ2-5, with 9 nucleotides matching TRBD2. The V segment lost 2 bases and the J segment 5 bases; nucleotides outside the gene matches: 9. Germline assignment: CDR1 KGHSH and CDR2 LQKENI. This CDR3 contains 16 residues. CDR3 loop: CASSPRLAEAWETQYF. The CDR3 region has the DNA TGTGCCAGCTCACCAAGACTAGCGGAGGCATGGGAGACCCAGTACTTC.

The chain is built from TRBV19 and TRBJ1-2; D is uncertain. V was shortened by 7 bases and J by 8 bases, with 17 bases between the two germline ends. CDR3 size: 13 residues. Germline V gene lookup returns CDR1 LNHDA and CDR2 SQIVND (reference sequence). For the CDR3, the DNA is TGTGCCAGTACCCAAAGGACTTCCGGGGGCTACACCTTC. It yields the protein CASTQRTSGGYTF.

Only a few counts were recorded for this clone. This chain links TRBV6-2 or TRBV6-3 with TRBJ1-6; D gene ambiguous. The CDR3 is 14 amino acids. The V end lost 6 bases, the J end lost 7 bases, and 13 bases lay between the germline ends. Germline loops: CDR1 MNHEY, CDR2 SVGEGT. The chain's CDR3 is CASSSGVENSPLHF. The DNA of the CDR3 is TGTGCCAGCAGCTCTGGAGTAGAAAATTCACCCCTCCACTTT.

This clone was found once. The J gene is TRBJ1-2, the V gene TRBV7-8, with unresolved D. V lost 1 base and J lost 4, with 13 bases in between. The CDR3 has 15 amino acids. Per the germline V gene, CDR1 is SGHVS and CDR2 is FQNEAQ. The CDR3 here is CASSLVGEVGYGYTF. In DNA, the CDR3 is TGTGCCAGCAGCTTAGTAGGAGAGGTTGGCTATGGCTACACCTTC. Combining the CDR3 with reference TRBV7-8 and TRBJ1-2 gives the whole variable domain GAGVSQSPRYKVAKRGQDVALRCDPISGHVSLFWYQQALGQGPEFLTYFQNEAQLDKSGLPSDRFFAERPEGSVSTLKIQRTQQEDSAVYLCASSLVGEVGYGYTFGSGTRLTVV.

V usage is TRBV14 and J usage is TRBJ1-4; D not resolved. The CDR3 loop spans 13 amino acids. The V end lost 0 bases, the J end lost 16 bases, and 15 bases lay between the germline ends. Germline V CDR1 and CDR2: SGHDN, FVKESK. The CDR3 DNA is TGTGCCAGCAGCCAAGATCCAAGACAATCCCCGTTTTTT. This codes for CASSQDPRQSPFF.

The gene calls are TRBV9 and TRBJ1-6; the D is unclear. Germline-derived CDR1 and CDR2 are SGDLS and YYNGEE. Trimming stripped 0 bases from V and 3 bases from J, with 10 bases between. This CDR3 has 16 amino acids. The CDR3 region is CASSVGANLYNSPLHF. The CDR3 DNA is TGTGCCAGCAGCGTAGGGGCCAATCTCTATAATTCACCCCTCCACTTT.

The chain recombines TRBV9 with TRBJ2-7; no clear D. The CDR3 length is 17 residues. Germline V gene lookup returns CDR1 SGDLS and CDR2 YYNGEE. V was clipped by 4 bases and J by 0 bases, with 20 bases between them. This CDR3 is CASSPQAGRFFSYEQYF. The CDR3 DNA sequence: TGTGCCAGCAGCCCCCAAGCAGGCCGTTTTTTCTCCTACGAGCAGTACTTC.

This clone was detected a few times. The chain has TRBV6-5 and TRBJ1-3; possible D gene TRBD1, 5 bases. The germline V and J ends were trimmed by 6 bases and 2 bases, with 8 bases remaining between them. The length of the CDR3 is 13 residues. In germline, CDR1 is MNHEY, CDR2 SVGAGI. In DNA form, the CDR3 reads TGTGCCAGCAGCAGGGTCCCTGGAAACACCATATATTTT. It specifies CASSRVPGNTIYF.

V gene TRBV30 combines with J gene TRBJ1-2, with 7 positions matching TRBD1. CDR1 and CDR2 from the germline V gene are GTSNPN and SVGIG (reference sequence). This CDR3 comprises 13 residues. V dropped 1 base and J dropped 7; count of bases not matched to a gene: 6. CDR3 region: CAWSDKTGTGYTF. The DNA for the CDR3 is TGTGCCTGGAGTGACAAGACAGGGACTGGCTACACCTTC. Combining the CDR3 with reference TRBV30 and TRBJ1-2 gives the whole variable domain SQTIHQWPATLVQPVGSPLSLECTVEGTSNPNLYWYRQAAGRGLQLLFYSVGIGQISSEVPQNLSASRPQDRQFILSSKKLLLSDSGFYLCAWSDKTGTGYTFGSGTRLTVV.

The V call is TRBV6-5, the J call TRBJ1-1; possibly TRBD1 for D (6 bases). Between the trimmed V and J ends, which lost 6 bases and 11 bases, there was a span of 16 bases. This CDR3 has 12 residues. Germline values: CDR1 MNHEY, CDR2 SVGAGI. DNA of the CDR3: TGTGCCAGCAGCCCAAGGACAGTAAGGGCTTTCTTT. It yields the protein CASSPRTVRAFF.

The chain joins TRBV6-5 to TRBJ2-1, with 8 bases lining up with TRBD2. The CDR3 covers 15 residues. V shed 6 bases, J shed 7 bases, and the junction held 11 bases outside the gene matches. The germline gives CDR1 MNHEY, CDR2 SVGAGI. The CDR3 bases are TGTGCCAGCAGATCTCCGGGACTAGTCATTAATGAGCAGTTCTTC. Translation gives CASRSPGLVINEQFF.

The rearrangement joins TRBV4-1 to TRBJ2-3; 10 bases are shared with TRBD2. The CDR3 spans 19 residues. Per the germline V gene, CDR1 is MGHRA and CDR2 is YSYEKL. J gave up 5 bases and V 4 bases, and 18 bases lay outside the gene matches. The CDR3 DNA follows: TGCGCCAGCAGCCGGGTTATAAAGCGGGAGGGCCCTCGAGGAGATACGCAGTATTTT. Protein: CASSRVIKREGPRGDTQYF.

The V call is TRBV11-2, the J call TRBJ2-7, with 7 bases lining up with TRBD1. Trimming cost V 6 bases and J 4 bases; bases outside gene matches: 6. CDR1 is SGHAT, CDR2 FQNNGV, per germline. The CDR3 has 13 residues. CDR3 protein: CASRFTGVYEQYF. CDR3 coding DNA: TGTGCCAGCAGATTCACAGGGGTTTACGAGCAGTACTTC.

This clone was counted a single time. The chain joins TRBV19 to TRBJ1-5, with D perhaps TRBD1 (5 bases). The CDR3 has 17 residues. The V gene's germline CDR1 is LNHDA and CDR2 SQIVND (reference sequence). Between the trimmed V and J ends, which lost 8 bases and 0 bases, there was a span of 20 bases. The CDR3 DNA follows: TGTGCCAGTGCTCAGCTTAGGCAGGGCAGTAGCAATCAGCCCCAGCATTTT. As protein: CASAQLRQGSSNQPQHF.

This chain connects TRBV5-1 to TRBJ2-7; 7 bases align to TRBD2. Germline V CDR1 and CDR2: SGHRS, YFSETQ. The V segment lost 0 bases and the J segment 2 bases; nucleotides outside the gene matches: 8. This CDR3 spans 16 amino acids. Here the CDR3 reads CASSLVGGPDTYEQYF. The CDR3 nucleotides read TGCGCCAGCAGCTTGGTGGGAGGGCCCGATACCTACGAGCAGTACTTC.

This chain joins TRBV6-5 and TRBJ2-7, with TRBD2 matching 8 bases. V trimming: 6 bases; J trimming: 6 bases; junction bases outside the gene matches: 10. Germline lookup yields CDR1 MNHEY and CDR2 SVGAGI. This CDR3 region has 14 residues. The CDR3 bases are TGTGCCAGCAGACCAGCGGGAGTGATCCTCGAGCAGTACTTC. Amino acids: CASRPAGVILEQYF.

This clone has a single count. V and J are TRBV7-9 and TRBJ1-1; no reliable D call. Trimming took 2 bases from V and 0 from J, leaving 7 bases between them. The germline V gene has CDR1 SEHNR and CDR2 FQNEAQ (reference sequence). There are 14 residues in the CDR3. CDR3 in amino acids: CASSLQVMNTEAFF. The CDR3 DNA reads TGTGCCAGCAGCTTACAGGTCATGAACACTGAAGCTTTCTTT.

CDR3: CASSWSSGINEQFF. The CDR3, as DNA: TGTGCCAGCTCATGGTCTAGCGGAATCAATGAGCAGTTCTTC. This chain connects TRBV18 to TRBJ2-1; 7 bases align to TRBD2. The J segment lost 6 bases and the V segment lost 5 bases, leaving 7 bases of the junction unmatched. CDR3 size: 14 residues. Germline V gene lookup returns CDR1 KGHSH and CDR2 LQKENI.

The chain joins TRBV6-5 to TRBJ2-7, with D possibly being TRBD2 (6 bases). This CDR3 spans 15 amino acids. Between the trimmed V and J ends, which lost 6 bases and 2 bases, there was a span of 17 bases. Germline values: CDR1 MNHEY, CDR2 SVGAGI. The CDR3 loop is CASRKGLGPPYEQYF. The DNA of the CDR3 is TGTGCCAGCAGGAAGGGACTGGGACCTCCCTACGAGCAGTACTTC.

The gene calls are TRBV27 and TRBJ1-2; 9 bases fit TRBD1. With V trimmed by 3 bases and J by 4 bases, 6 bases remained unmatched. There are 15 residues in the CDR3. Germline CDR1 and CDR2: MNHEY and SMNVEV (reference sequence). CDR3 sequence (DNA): TGTGCCAGCAGTTTCGGGACAGGGCCTGGCTATGGCTACACCTTC. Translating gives CASSFGTGPGYGYTF.